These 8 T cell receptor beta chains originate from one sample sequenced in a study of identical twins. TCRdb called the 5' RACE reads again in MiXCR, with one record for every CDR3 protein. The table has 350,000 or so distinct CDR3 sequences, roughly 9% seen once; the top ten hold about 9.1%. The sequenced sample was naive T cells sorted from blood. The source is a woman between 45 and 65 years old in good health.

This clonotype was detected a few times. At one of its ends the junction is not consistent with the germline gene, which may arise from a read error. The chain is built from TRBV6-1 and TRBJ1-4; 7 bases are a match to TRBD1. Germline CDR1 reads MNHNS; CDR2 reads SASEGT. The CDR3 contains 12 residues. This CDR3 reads CASSESGTALGF. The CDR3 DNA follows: TGTGCCAGCAGTGAAAGCGGGACAGCCCTAGGATTT.

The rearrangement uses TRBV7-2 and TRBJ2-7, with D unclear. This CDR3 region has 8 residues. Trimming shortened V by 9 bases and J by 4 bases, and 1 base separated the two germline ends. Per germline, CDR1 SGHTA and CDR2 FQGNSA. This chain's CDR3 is CARYEQYV. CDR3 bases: TGTGCCAGGTACGAGCAGTACGTC.

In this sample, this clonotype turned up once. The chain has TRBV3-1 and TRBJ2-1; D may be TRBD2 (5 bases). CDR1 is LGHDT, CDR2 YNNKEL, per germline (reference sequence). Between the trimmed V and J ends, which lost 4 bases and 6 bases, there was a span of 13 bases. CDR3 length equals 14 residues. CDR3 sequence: CASSPGIASNEQFF. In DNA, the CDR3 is TGTGCCAGCAGCCCCGGGATAGCTTCCAATGAGCAGTTCTTC.

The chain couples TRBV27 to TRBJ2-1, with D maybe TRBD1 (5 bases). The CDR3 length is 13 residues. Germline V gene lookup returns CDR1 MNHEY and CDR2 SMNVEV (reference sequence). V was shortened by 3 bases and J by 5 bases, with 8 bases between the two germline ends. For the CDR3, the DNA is TGTGCCAGCAGTTTTTTAGGGGACAATGAGCAGTTCTTC. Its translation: CASSFLGDNEQFF.

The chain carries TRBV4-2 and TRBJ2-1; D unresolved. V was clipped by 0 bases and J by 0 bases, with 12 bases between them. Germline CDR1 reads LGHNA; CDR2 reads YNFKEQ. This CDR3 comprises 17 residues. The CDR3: CASSQDSRLSSYNEQFF. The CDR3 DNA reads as TGTGCCAGCAGCCAAGATTCCCGGTTAAGCTCCTACAATGAGCAGTTCTTC.

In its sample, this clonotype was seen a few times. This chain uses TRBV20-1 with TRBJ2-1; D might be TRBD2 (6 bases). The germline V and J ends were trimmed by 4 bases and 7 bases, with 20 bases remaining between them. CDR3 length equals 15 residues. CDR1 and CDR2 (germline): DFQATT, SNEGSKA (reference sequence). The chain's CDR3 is CSATPPQRAWNEQFF. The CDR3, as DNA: TGCAGTGCTACCCCTCCCCAGCGGGCATGGAATGAGCAGTTCTTC.

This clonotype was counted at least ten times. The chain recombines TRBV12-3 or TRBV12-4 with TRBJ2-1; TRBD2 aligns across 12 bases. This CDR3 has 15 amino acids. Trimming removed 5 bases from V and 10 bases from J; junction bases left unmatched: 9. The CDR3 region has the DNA TGTGCCAGCAGTGGGGGACTAGCGGGCTTTGGGGAGCAGTTCTTC. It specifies CASSGGLAGFGEQFF.

DNA for the CDR3: TGCGCCAGCAGAGAGAATACAGGGGAAGAGACCCAGTACTTC. Its protein product is CASRENTGEETQYF. V and J are TRBV5-1 and TRBJ2-5; 7 nucleotides agree with TRBD1. The ends lost 5 bases at V and 3 bases at J; junction bases unmatched: 7. The CDR3 spans 14 residues. Per germline, CDR1 SGHRS and CDR2 YFSETQ.